This TCR beta chain originates from a study of spatial heterogeneity in lung cancer. Across the whole study: Sequences of the beta chain were consistently detected in greater numbers than alpha-chain sequences. Broader study findings: Tumors with more nonsynonymous mutations had more expanded intratumoral alpha and beta TCRs. Quantities of ubiquitous and regional expanded TCRs paralleled ubiquitous and regional nonsynonymous mutations, respectively.

Looked up from germline, CDR1 is SGDLS and CDR2 is YYNGEE. CDR3 length equals 14 residues. V dropped 0 bases and J dropped 5 bases, with 11 bases sitting between them. Via MiXCR, TCRdb re-called the 5' RACE reads, giving one row per CDR3 protein. Here the sample spans some 9,800 distinct CDR3 sequences, about 6.5% being singletons. The time point here: sample taken at primary tumor resection. There are many counts of this clonotype. Its cognate antigen is unknown. Since it is a stray read in a library aimed at alpha chains, this beta chain has a size that is not meaningful. This material consisted of lung tumor tissue, taken at surgery. This TCR came from a male donor with early-stage non-small cell lung cancer. The genes are TRBV9 and TRBJ2-5; TRBD1 is a possible D gene (5 bases). This CDR3 reads CASSVGKGLETQYF. CDR3 nucleotides: TGTGCCAGCAGCGTAGGAAAGGGGTTGGAGACCCAGTACTTC.